Shown below are 25 T cell receptor beta chains from a single sample sequenced in a study. The repertoire was sequenced with immunoSEQ multiplex PCR; TCRdb's copy has only in-frame clones and lacks some. In the table there are 40,000 to 55,000 clones, approximately 95% of which are singletons. The sample comprised PBMCs. The receptor set was obtained from a man aged 40-49 years with rheumatoid arthritis.

This CDR3 is CASSPQGVGQANTEAFF. In nucleotides, the CDR3 is TGTGCCAGCAGCCCTCAAGGAGTAGGACAGGCGAACACTGAAGCTTTCTTT. The rearrangement uses TRBV7-2 and TRBJ1-1, with TRBD1 matching over 7 bases. There are 17 residues in the CDR3. Looked up from germline, CDR1 is SGHTA and CDR2 is FQGNSA. After removal of 5 bases from V and 1 base from J, the junction contained 13 bases not matched to a gene.

V is TRBV7-2 and J is TRBJ2-1; D not certain. The CDR3 consists of 13 residues. Germline lookup yields CDR1 SGHTA and CDR2 FQGNSA. The V and J ends lost 5 bases and 8 bases respectively, with 13 bases between them. In nucleotides, the CDR3 is TGTGCCAGCAGCATCCAAGGGCAAGATGAGCAGTTCTTC. It specifies CASSIQGQDEQFF.

The V gene is TRBV7-2, the J gene TRBJ2-2, with D uncertain. The V end lost 5 bases, the J end lost 4 bases, and 11 bases lay between the germline ends. This CDR3 has 14 amino acids. Germline-derived CDR1 and CDR2 are SGHTA and FQGNSA. DNA of the CDR3: TGTGCCAGCAGCCTAAGAGGCATCACCGGGGAGCTGTTTTTT. Its protein product is CASSLRGITGELFF.

This chain connects TRBV11-2 to TRBJ1-2; D is possibly TRBD1 (6 bases). The CDR3 loop spans 12 amino acids. The germline gives CDR1 SGHAT, CDR2 FQNNGV. V lost 5 bases to trimming and J lost 8 bases, with 12 bases between them. The CDR3 region is CASSAPGGGYTF. CDR3 nucleotide sequence: TGTGCCAGCAGCGCCCCGGGGGGCGGCTACACCTTC. Looking up the rest from reference TRBV11-2 and TRBJ1-2 gives the full variable domain: EAGVAQSPRYKIIEKRQSVAFWCNPISGHATLYWYQQILGQGPKLLIQFQNNGVVDDSQLPKDRFSAERLKGVDSTLKIQPAKLEDSAVYLCASSAPGGGYTFGSGTRLTVV.

The genes are TRBV7-8 and TRBJ2-4, with 10 bases identical to TRBD1. The CDR3 covers 16 residues. Losses at the gene ends were 3 bases for V and 1 base for J; bases not matched to a gene: 3. Germline V gene data show CDR1 as SGHVS and CDR2 as FQNEAQ. The CDR3 nucleotides are TGTGCCAGCAGCTTCGGGACAGGGGTGGCCAAAAACATTCAGTACTTC. This encodes CASSFGTGVAKNIQYF.

The V gene is TRBV11-1, the J gene TRBJ2-6, with no clear D. The germline V gene has CDR1 SGHAT and CDR2 FQDESV (reference sequence). CDR3 length equals 16 residues. Trimming took 5 bases from V and 0 from J, leaving 11 bases between them. Here the CDR3 DNA reads TGTGCCAGCAGCCCTAGACGGTTCTCTGGGGCCAACGTCCTGACTTTC. Protein product: CASSPRRFSGANVLTF.

J is TRBJ2-7 and V is TRBV7-9, with a possible D match to TRBD1 (6 bases). The V end lost 5 bases, the J end lost 9 bases, and 20 bases lay between the germline ends. Per the germline V gene, CDR1 is SEHNR and CDR2 is FQNEAQ (reference sequence). The CDR3 covers 14 residues. The CDR3 region has the DNA TGTGCCAGCAGCCGGTGGACAGCCATTACGGGGCAGTACTTC. Its translation is CASSRWTAITGQYF.

This chain connects TRBV18 to TRBJ1-1; D possibly corresponds to TRBD1 (6 bases). CDR3 length: 12 residues. V was clipped by 1 base and J by 9 bases, with 9 bases between them. The germline V gene encodes CDR1 KGHSH and CDR2 LQKENI. The CDR3 coding sequence is TGTGCCAGCTCACCACGGACAGAAAAAGCTTTCTTT. It codes for CASSPRTEKAFF.

This chain links TRBV5-5 with TRBJ2-7; D possibly uses TRBD1 or TRBD2 (7 bases each). Trimming cost V 0 bases and J 5 bases, with 18 bases left between them. CDR3 size: 16 residues. Germline V gene lookup returns CDR1 SGHKS and CDR2 YYEKEE (reference sequence). The CDR3: CASSLAEGRGQNEQYF. As DNA, the CDR3 is TGTGCCAGCAGCTTGGCGGAGGGGAGGGGGCAAAACGAGCAGTACTTC.

This clone was counted a single time. The V call is TRBV6-5, the J call TRBJ1-6; D is undetermined. The germline gives CDR1 MNHEY, CDR2 SVGAGI. Trimming pared 6 bases from V and 16 bases from J, leaving 22 bases between. The CDR3 contains 14 residues. The CDR3 DNA reads as TGTGCCAGCAGCAAACTCAGGAAAAGACTGTTGCTCCACTTT. Amino acid sequence: CASSKLRKRLLLHF.

This chain connects TRBV18 to TRBJ1-3; possible D gene TRBD1, 5 bases. Trimming took 3 bases from V and 3 from J, leaving 18 bases between them. Germline V gene lookup returns CDR1 KGHSH and CDR2 LQKENI. This CDR3 is built from 17 residues. CDR3 sequence: CASSPASPVQDGNTIYF. DNA for the CDR3: TGTGCCAGCTCACCGGCGTCGCCCGTACAGGATGGAAACACCATATATTTT.

The J gene is TRBJ1-4, the V gene TRBV18; 7 positions match TRBD1. J was trimmed by 0 bases and V by 6 bases; bases with no gene match: 4. This CDR3 contains 15 residues. Germline assignment: CDR1 KGHSH and CDR2 LQKENI. The CDR3 DNA reads TGTGCCAGCTCCCAAGGGGGCGCAACTAATGAAAAACTGTTTTTT. Its translation: CASSQGGATNEKLFF. Together with reference TRBV18 and TRBJ1-4, the CDR3 gives the full variable domain: NAGVMQNPRHLVRRRGQEARLRCSPMKGHSHVYWYRQLPEEGLKFMVYLQKENIIDESGMPKERFSAEFPKEGPSILRIQQVVRGDSAAYFCASSQGGATNEKLFFGSGTQLSVL.

The chain uses TRBV28 and TRBJ2-2, with 7 bases lining up with TRBD1. There are 15 residues in the CDR3. From germline, CDR1 is MDHEN and CDR2 SYDVKM. Germline trimming cut 3 bases from V and 5 bases from J; bases unmatched to any gene: 6. CDR3 loop: CASSLTGKGTGELFF. DNA of the CDR3: TGTGCCAGCAGTTTGACAGGGAAGGGGACCGGGGAGCTGTTTTTT.

The chain carries TRBV30 and TRBJ2-7, with a weak D call TRBD1 (5 bases). V gave up 4 bases and J gave up 0 bases, with 13 bases separating them. The germline CDR1 and CDR2 sequences are GTSNPN and SVGIG (reference sequence). There are 14 residues in the CDR3. The CDR3 nucleotides are TGTGCCTGGACCAGAACTGGGGCCTCCTACGAGCAGTACTTC. This translates into CAWTRTGASYEQYF.

This clone was recorded once. The chain couples TRBV28 to TRBJ2-7; TRBD2 aligns across 12 bases. Looked up from germline, CDR1 is MDHEN and CDR2 is SYDVKM. CDR3 length: 15 residues. The V and J ends lost 6 bases and 3 bases, in that order; junction bases with no gene match: 6. The CDR3 DNA reads as TGTGCCAGCAGCCAGCCGGGACTAGCGGGCTACGAGCAGTACTTC. It specifies CASSQPGLAGYEQYF. The full variable domain, rest sourced from reference TRBV28 and TRBJ2-7, is DVKVTQSSRYLVKRTGEKVFLECVQDMDHENMFWYRQDPGLGLRLIYFSYDVKMKEKGDIPEGYSVSREKKERFSLILESASTNQTSMYLCASSQPGLAGYEQYFGPGTRLTVT.

The J gene is TRBJ1-1, the V gene TRBV5-8, with D tentatively TRBD1 (6 bases). With 2 bases removed from V and 1 base from J, the gap between germline ends came to 9 bases. Germline V gives CDR1 SGHTS, CDR2 YDEGEE. This CDR3 contains 14 residues. CDR3 sequence: CASSLQGGNTEAFF. CDR3 bases: TGTGCCAGCAGCTTACAGGGAGGGAACACTGAAGCTTTCTTT.

The chain is built from TRBV29-1 and TRBJ1-5; 11 bases align to TRBD1. The CDR3 is 16 amino acids. Trimming at V came to 7 bases and at J to 7 bases, leaving 15 bases not matched to a gene. Germline assignment: CDR1 SQVTM and CDR2 ANQGSEA. In nucleotides, the CDR3 is TGCAGCGCGATCCTGAGACGGACAGGGGGCGAACAGCCCCAGCATTTT. It translates to CSAILRRTGGEQPQHF.

The chain carries TRBV27 and TRBJ2-1; 11 nucleotides agree with TRBD2. The CDR3 spans 16 residues. Germline CDR1 MNHEY, CDR2 SMNVEV (reference sequence). With 5 bases clipped from V and 4 bases from J, the junction kept 7 bases outside the gene matches. This chain's CDR3 is CASSPLTSGSYNEQFF. CDR3 DNA: TGTGCCAGCAGTCCCCTCACTAGCGGGAGTTACAATGAGCAGTTCTTC.

CDR3: CAISESGEVRSPLHF. CDR3 nucleotides: TGTGCCATCAGTGAGTCCGGGGAGGTTCGTTCACCCCTCCACTTT. The rearrangement joins TRBV10-3 to TRBJ1-6; D is unresolved. The CDR3 extends over 15 amino acids. Germline CDR1 ENHRY, CDR2 SYGVKD. Trimming left V 0 bases short and J 9 bases short, with 12 bases between.

This sequence joins TRBV5-4 and TRBJ2-3, with 15 bases that match TRBD2. Germline CDR1 SGHNT, CDR2 YYREEE (reference sequence). The V segment lost 4 bases and the J segment 0 bases; nucleotides outside the gene matches: 6. CDR3 length: 18 residues. The CDR3 loop is CASSPGLAGGPSTDTQYF. In DNA, the CDR3 is TGTGCCAGCAGCCCTGGACTAGCGGGAGGGCCCAGCACAGATACGCAGTATTTT.

The genes are TRBV29-1 and TRBJ1-1, with D possibly being TRBD1 (6 bases). CDR1 is SQVTM and CDR2 is ANQGSEA in the germline V gene. The CDR3 sequence is 13 residues long. The CDR3 protein is CSTQGGWGTEAFF. The CDR3, as DNA: TGCAGTACACAGGGTGGGTGGGGCACTGAAGCTTTCTTT.

This clone was picked up one time. The CDR3 protein is CASHLTGQPQHF. CDR3 sequence (DNA): TGTGCCAGTCATTTAACGGGTCAGCCCCAGCATTTT. The chain has TRBV12-3 or TRBV12-4 and TRBJ1-5; D unresolved. The CDR3 has 12 amino acids. The germline V and J ends were trimmed by 9 bases and 6 bases, with 12 bases remaining between them.

The chain has TRBV30 and TRBJ2-1, with 7 bases lining up with TRBD2. The length of the CDR3 is 15 residues. V was clipped by 4 bases and J by 3 bases; unmatched bases: 9. Germline lookup yields CDR1 GTSNPN and CDR2 SVGIG (reference sequence). The DNA of the CDR3 is TGTGCCTGGAATCCCGGGACTACATTCTACAATGAGCAGTTCTTC. It encodes CAWNPGTTFYNEQFF.

The rearrangement joins TRBV12-3 or TRBV12-4 to TRBJ1-1; D call uncertain. The ends were cut back, 6 bases at V and 4 bases at J, with 12 bases in the middle. The CDR3 consists of 13 residues. The CDR3 region has the DNA TGTGCCAGCAGGAACCTGCGGGGCACTGAAGCTTTCTTT. Protein product: CASRNLRGTEAFF.

This CDR3 reads CASSGRAEKLFF. In DNA, the CDR3 is TGTGCCAGCAGCGGGAGGGCGGAGAAACTGTTTTTT. The chain recombines TRBV11-2 with TRBJ1-4; D unresolved. Trimming stripped 5 bases from V and 11 bases from J, with 12 bases between. The CDR3 spans 12 residues. Germline V gives CDR1 SGHAT, CDR2 FQNNGV.